A single T cell receptor (beta chain) is shown here with its context. The V gene's germline CDR1 is MNHNS and CDR2 SASEGT. CDR3 size: 13 residues. V lost 3 bases to trimming and J lost 5 bases, with 8 bases between them. Produced via immunoSEQ multiplex PCR; TCRdb's table is partial and in-frame only. There are some 250,000 clones in the sample; about 86% occur only once, and around 7.9% lies in the top ten. These data belong to a study of blood T cell repertoires in COVID-19. The specimen sequenced was peripheral blood. This TCR derives from a man in his forties with active or convalescent COVID-19. The rearrangement uses TRBV6-1 and TRBJ1-5; TRBD1 is a possible D gene (5 bases). This CDR3 reads CASSEEGYQPQHF. The CDR3 DNA follows: TGTGCCAGCAGTGAGGAGGGGTATCAGCCCCAGCATTTT.